This T cell receptor beta chain stems from a study of control samples from healthy donors and cancer patients. This CDR3 region has 13 residues. Germline CDR1 and CDR2: WNHNN and SYGVQD (reference sequence). The germline V and J ends were trimmed by 1 base and 5 bases, with 8 bases remaining between them. Using immunoSEQ multiplex PCR, the repertoire was profiled, and TCRdb retains in-frame clones only, with some absent. The sample lists approximately 130,000 clones, around 92% seen once, with almost 40% in the top ten. V gene TRBV10-1 combines with J gene TRBJ1-2; perhaps TRBD1 as D (5 bases). Material for sequencing was blood. This sequence was found in a man aged 45-65 years in good health. This CDR3 reads CASSEWDLYGYTF. CDR3 in DNA: TGCGCCAGCAGTGAGTGGGACCTTTATGGCTACACCTTC.